This is a list of T cell receptor beta chains from one sample in a study of blood T cell repertoires in COVID-19. The method was immunoSEQ multiplex PCR; TCRdb's version includes in-frame clones alone and lacks a portion of them. This table has under 300,000 clones, about 85% appearing once. The sample consisted of PBMCs or T cells enriched from blood (not recorded which). The receptors originated from a woman aged 25 to 39 with acute COVID-19. Both conserved end residues are part of each CDR3. Fields, in order: V gene, J gene, clone size, D gene, CDR3 protein, CDR3 DNA. A D gene is named only where the DNA matches it firmly. Clone sizes are given selectively: once, few, many, or a class where the clone is expanded.

V: TRBV15; J: TRBJ1-2; size: .; D: TRBD1; CDR3: CATSRAPHQGAGGYTF; DNA: TGTGCCACCAGCAGAGCCCCACACCAGGGGGCGGGAGGCTACACCTTC
V: TRBV12-3/TRBV12-4; J: TRBJ2-7; size: .; D: TRBD1; CDR3: CASTDRVQYEQYF; DNA: TGTGCCAGCACCGACAGGGTCCAATACGAGCAGTACTTC
V: TRBV4-1; J: TRBJ1-2; size: few; D: TRBD1; CDR3: CASSHPDRDNYGYTF; DNA: TGCGCCAGCAGCCACCCGGACAGGGACAACTATGGCTACACCTTC
V: TRBV6-5; J: TRBJ2-3; size: .; D: TRBD2; CDR3: CASSRLAGRFDTQYF; DNA: TGTGCCAGCAGTCGACTAGCGGGGAGGTTCGATACGCAGTATTTT
V: TRBV6-5; J: TRBJ1-5; size: .; D: .; CDR3: CASSPNRAEGKPQHF; DNA: TGTGCCAGCAGTCCAAACAGGGCTGAGGGGAAGCCCCAGCATTTT
V: TRBV23-1; J: TRBJ1-5; size: once; D: .; CDR3: CASSQSDKHNQPQHF; DNA: TGCGCCAGCAGTCAATCGGACAAACACAATCAGCCCCAGCATTTT
V: TRBV6-4; J: TRBJ1-1; size: .; D: TRBD1; CDR3: CASRGTGDTEAFF; DNA: TGTGCCAGCAGAGGCACAGGGGATACTGAAGCTTTCTTT
V: TRBV7-6; J: TRBJ1-2; size: .; D: TRBD1; CDR3: CASSLDRGFYGYTF; DNA: TGTGCCAGCAGCTTAGACAGGGGGTTTTATGGCTACACCTTC
V: TRBV27; J: TRBJ1-1; size: .; D: TRBD1; CDR3: CASSLGQVNTEAFF; DNA: TGTGCCAGCAGTTTAGGACAGGTGAACACTGAAGCTTTCTTT
V: TRBV7-8; J: TRBJ2-5; size: .; D: TRBD1; CDR3: CASSAQGKLETQYF; DNA: TGTGCCAGCAGCGCACAGGGGAAGTTGGAGACCCAGTACTTC
V: TRBV19; J: TRBJ2-1; size: .; D: TRBD1; CDR3: CASRPGQGPNEQFF; DNA: TGTGCCAGTAGACCGGGACAGGGCCCAAATGAGCAGTTCTTC
V: TRBV5-5; J: TRBJ2-2; size: .; D: .; CDR3: CASSLGFRGSGELFF; DNA: TGTGCCAGCAGCTTGGGATTCAGGGGTTCCGGGGAGCTGTTTTTT
V: TRBV7-6; J: TRBJ2-3; size: .; D: .; CDR3: CASSRPQGREGDTQYF; DNA: TGTGCCAGCAGCCGACCACAGGGAAGGGAGGGGGATACGCAGTATTTT
V: TRBV3-1/TRBV3-2; J: TRBJ2-3; size: .; D: .; CDR3: CATLAGSGGSTDTQYF; DNA: TGTGCCACCCTTGCGGGGTCTGGGGGGAGCACAGATACGCAGTATTTT
V: TRBV7-3; J: TRBJ2-1; size: .; D: .; CDR3: CASSLSQGINEQFF; DNA: TGTGCCAGCAGCTTAAGCCAGGGAATCAATGAGCAGTTCTTC
V: TRBV5-1; J: TRBJ1-1; size: .; D: .; CDR3: CASSLDSPPEAFF; DNA: TGCGCCAGCAGCTTGGACTCGCCCCCTGAAGCTTTCTTT
V: TRBV4-2; J: TRBJ1-2; size: .; D: TRBD1; CDR3: CASSQADRVGYTF; DNA: TGTGCCAGCAGCCAAGCCGACAGGGTCGGCTACACCTTC
V: TRBV5-1; J: TRBJ2-3; size: .; D: .; CDR3: CASSLTGNTDTQYF; DNA: TGCGCCAGCAGCTTGACAGGGAACACAGATACGCAGTATTTT
V: TRBV28; J: TRBJ2-3; size: .; D: .; CDR3: CASMEGREDTQYF; DNA: TGTGCCAGCATGGAGGGGCGGGAAGATACGCAGTATTTT
V: TRBV5-6; J: TRBJ1-2; size: .; D: TRBD1; CDR3: CASSLKGQGYGYTF; DNA: TGTGCCAGCAGCTTGAAGGGACAGGGGTATGGCTACACCTTC
V: TRBV28; J: TRBJ2-7; size: .; D: .; CDR3: CASRSEGEGYEQYF; DNA: TGTGCCAGCCGCTCAGAGGGAGAAGGCTACGAGCAGTACTTC
V: TRBV5-6; J: TRBJ1-3; size: .; D: .; CDR3: CASSWGDSGNTIYF; DNA: TGTGCCAGCAGCTGGGGCGACAGTGGAAACACCATATATTTT
V: TRBV12-3/TRBV12-4; J: TRBJ1-6; size: once; D: .; CDR3: CASTQRGALHF; DNA: TGTGCCAGCACCCAGAGAGGTGCCCTCCACTTT